This TCR beta chain was retrieved from a study of blood T cell repertoires in COVID-19. Across the study: Sample material is recorded as cDNA or gDNA derived from T cells, B-cell-depleted T cells, or PBMCs.

The assay was immunoSEQ multiplex PCR, and TCRdb's table has in-frame clones only and misses some. The sample includes over 250,000 clones, approximately 85% of them seen just once. Trimming shortened V by 1 base and J by 0 bases, and 7 bases separated the two germline ends. This CDR3 has 15 residues. The germline gives CDR1 PRHDT, CDR2 FYEKMQ (reference sequence). The sequenced material came from peripheral blood. The receptor's source is a middle-aged man with active or convalescent COVID-19. The rearrangement uses TRBV13 and TRBJ2-1; no clear D. The DNA for the CDR3 is TGTGCCAGCAGCTTAGACTACCTCTCCTACAATGAGCAGTTCTTC. Its protein product is CASSLDYLSYNEQFF.